This TCR beta chain was identified in a study of T cell changes during pregnancy in multiple sclerosis. The germline V gene encodes CDR1 MNHEY and CDR2 SVGAGI. The length of the CDR3 is 16 residues. The germline V and J ends were trimmed by 2 bases and 1 base, with 14 bases remaining between them. TCRdb's table, derived via immunoSEQ multiplex PCR, lists solely in-frame clones and lacks some. Of tens of thousands of clones in the sample, 80% to 95% were seen once. V gene TRBV6-5 combines with J gene TRBJ1-1; D not resolved. Here the sequenced sample was peripheral blood, taken in the third trimester of pregnancy. The receptor was derived from a female donor in good health, enrolled as a control in a pregnancy study. The CDR3 DNA follows: TGTGCCAGCAGTTACGGATTTTGGGAGGGGAACACTGAAGCTTTCTTT. Protein product: CASSYGFWEGNTEAFF.